The 17 T cell receptor beta chains below were found in one sample sequenced in a study of blood T cell repertoires in COVID-19. The protocol was immunoSEQ multiplex PCR, while the TCRdb copy is restricted to in-frame clones and leaves out a portion. The table shows 200,000 to 250,000 clones, with around 84% occurring only once. Specimen: peripheral blood. The receptor source for this set is an elderly man with acute or convalescent COVID-19.

This clone is a singleton in its sample. This chain links TRBV6-5 with TRBJ2-2, with 8 bases identical to TRBD2. CDR3 length equals 15 residues. V lost 2 bases to trimming and J lost 6 bases; unmatched junction nucleotides: 5. Per germline, CDR1 MNHEY and CDR2 SVGAGI. As DNA, the CDR3 is TGTGCCAGCAGTTACGGACTCGGGGGGGCCGGGGAGCTGTTTTTT. Amino acids: CASSYGLGGAGELFF.

This clone was counted once. V usage is TRBV27 and J usage is TRBJ1-1, with 8 bases identical to TRBD1. Germline lookup yields CDR1 MNHEY and CDR2 SMNVEV (reference sequence). J lost 1 base, V lost 5 bases, and 6 bases had no gene match. This CDR3 is 15 amino acids long. The CDR3 sequence is CASSGSTGANTEAFF. The DNA of the CDR3 is TGTGCCAGCAGTGGGTCGACAGGGGCGAACACTGAAGCTTTCTTT.

This clone was observed a single time. This chain joins TRBV6-5 and TRBJ1-6; possible D gene TRBD1, 5 bases. This CDR3 spans 14 amino acids. Germline loops: CDR1 MNHEY, CDR2 SVGAGI. V dropped 8 bases and J dropped 7 bases, with 15 bases sitting between them. DNA of the CDR3: TGTGCCAGCGAGAAGGGCAGGGCAAATTCACCCCTCCACTTT. This sequence encodes CASEKGRANSPLHF.

The table lists this clone with a count of one. At one of its ends the junction is not consistent with the germline gene, which may arise from a read error. The chain links TRBV27 to TRBJ1-1; 8 nucleotides align to TRBD1. Germline-derived CDR1 and CDR2 are MNHEY and SMNVEV (reference sequence). This CDR3 spans 11 amino acids. The CDR3 DNA follows: TGTGCCAGAATAGGAACTGGACAGGGAGTGTTT. Translated, it gives CARIGTGQGVF.

This clone was recorded only once. This chain links TRBV6-1 with TRBJ2-1, with 16 positions matching TRBD2. After removal of 2 bases from V and 7 bases from J, the junction contained 5 bases not matched to a gene. The V gene's germline CDR1 is MNHNS and CDR2 SASEGT. This CDR3 is 17 amino acids long. The CDR3 sequence is CASSEPGLAGGRNEQFF. The CDR3 nucleotides read TGTGCCAGCAGTGAACCGGGACTAGCGGGAGGGCGAAATGAGCAGTTCTTC.

This sequence joins TRBV11-2 and TRBJ1-2, with a possible D match to TRBD1 (6 bases). There are 17 residues in the CDR3. CDR1 and CDR2 from the germline V gene are SGHAT and FQNNGV. The ends were cut back, 0 bases at V and 8 bases at J, with 22 bases in the middle. This chain's CDR3 is CASSLDPRQTGLEGYTF. The CDR3 nucleotides are TGTGCCAGCAGCTTAGATCCGAGGCAAACAGGGTTGGAGGGCTACACCTTC.

As concerns this clone: The same CDR3 also results from other DNA sequences found in this sample. This chain joins TRBV27 and TRBJ2-2, with TRBD1 as a possible D gene (5 bases). V lost 6 bases, J lost 4 bases, and 9 bases lay in between. Germline V gene data show CDR1 as MNHEY and CDR2 as SMNVEV (reference sequence). The CDR3 runs to 13 residues. CDR3: CASRQGPTGELFF. The CDR3 DNA follows: TGTGCCAGCAGGCAGGGTCCCACCGGGGAGCTGTTTTTT.

This chain uses TRBV19 with TRBJ1-5; D ambiguous. The CDR3 runs to 13 residues. The germline V gene has CDR1 LNHDA and CDR2 SQIVND (reference sequence). V was clipped by 8 bases and J by 3 bases, with 11 bases between them. The CDR3 protein is CASSGSFNQPQHF. The CDR3 bases are TGTGCCAGTTCCGGGTCCTTCAATCAGCCCCAGCATTTT.

The DNA for the CDR3 is TGTGCCAGCAGCTTAGGAAATGGCGGAGCGTACAATGAGCAGTTCTTC. Its protein product is CASSLGNGGAYNEQFF. The V and J genes are TRBV11-2 and TRBJ2-1; D is unclear. The germline gives CDR1 SGHAT, CDR2 FQNNGV. The germline V and J ends were trimmed by 1 base and 4 bases, with 14 bases remaining between them. The CDR3 is 16 residues long. Full variable domain (rest looked up from reference TRBV11-2 and TRBJ2-1): EAGVAQSPRYKIIEKRQSVAFWCNPISGHATLYWYQQILGQGPKLLIQFQNNGVVDDSQLPKDRFSAERLKGVDSTLKIQPAKLEDSAVYLCASSLGNGGAYNEQFFGPGTRLTVL.

The rearrangement links TRBV29-1 to TRBJ2-7; a weak D match, TRBD2 (6 bases). CDR1 SQVTM and CDR2 ANQGSEA come from the germline V gene. Trimming removed 3 bases from V and 2 bases from J, with 14 bases in between. CDR3 length: 14 amino acids. CDR3: CSVDGGRPPYEQYF. The CDR3 nucleotides read TGCAGCGTTGATGGAGGGAGGCCCCCCTACGAGCAGTACTTC.

This clone appeared a few times. The rearrangement joins TRBV4-3 to TRBJ2-3; 12 bases agree with TRBD2. Germline lookup yields CDR1 LGHNA and CDR2 YSLEER. Germline trimming cut 1 base from V and 1 base from J; bases unmatched to any gene: 9. The CDR3 runs 19 residues. This CDR3 is CASSQGWLAGGQGTDTQYF. CDR3 nucleotide sequence: TGCGCCAGCAGCCAAGGGTGGCTAGCGGGAGGGCAGGGCACAGATACGCAGTATTTT.

This rearrangement joins TRBV27 to TRBJ2-6; D might be TRBD1 (5 bases). The V gene's germline CDR1 is MNHEY and CDR2 SMNVEV (reference sequence). This CDR3 has 17 residues. Trimming shortened V by 6 bases and J by 1 base, and 16 bases separated the two germline ends. CDR3 sequence: CASRNTGSVSGANVLTF. The CDR3 nucleotides are TGTGCCAGCAGAAACACAGGCAGTGTGTCTGGGGCCAACGTCCTGACTTTC.

The genes are TRBV5-4 and TRBJ1-6, with TRBD1 as a possible D gene (6 bases). CDR3 length equals 16 residues. V was clipped by 0 bases and J by 6 bases, with 13 bases between them. Germline loops: CDR1 SGHNT, CDR2 YYREEE (reference sequence). The CDR3 loop reads CASSLGGGPPNSPLHF. The DNA for the CDR3 is TGTGCCAGCAGCTTGGGGGGGGGCCCACCTAATTCACCCCTCCACTTT. Variable domain in full (rest from reference TRBV5-4 and TRBJ1-6): ETGVTQSPTHLIKTRGQQVTLRCSSQSGHNTVSWYQQALGQGPQFIFQYYREEENGRGNFPPRFSGLQFPNYSSELNVNALELDDSALYLCASSLGGGPPNSPLHFGNGTRLTVT.

The CDR3 protein is CASSSLPGRSGPWRKTQYF. CDR3 in DNA: TGTGCCAGCAGCTCCCTCCCTGGGAGGTCGGGCCCTTGGCGGAAGACCCAGTACTTC. The chain joins TRBV7-3 to TRBJ2-5; a possible D gene is TRBD2 (6 bases). The V end lost 4 bases, the J end lost 6 bases, and 30 bases lay between the germline ends. The CDR3 extends over 19 amino acids. Germline V gene lookup returns CDR1 SGHTA and CDR2 FQGTGA.

This chain uses TRBV10-3 with TRBJ2-5; 9 positions agree with TRBD1. The germline V gene has CDR1 ENHRY and CDR2 SYGVKD. The CDR3 has 14 residues. J lost 0 bases, V lost 10 bases, and 6 bases had no gene match. CDR3 nucleotides: TGTGCCACAACAGGGGGCCCTAACCAAGAGACCCAGTACTTC. This translates into CATTGGPNQETQYF.

V is TRBV18 and J is TRBJ1-1, with D tentatively TRBD1 (6 bases). The germline V and J ends were trimmed by 1 base and 4 bases, with 19 bases remaining between them. The germline V gene has CDR1 KGHSH and CDR2 LQKENI. The CDR3 runs 17 residues. The CDR3 region is CASSPRTGGPVATEAFF. In DNA, the CDR3 is TGTGCCAGCTCACCACGTACGGGGGGGCCGGTGGCCACTGAAGCTTTCTTT.

The J gene is TRBJ2-5, the V gene TRBV7-9; TRBD2 agrees at 12 bases. The J segment lost 1 base and the V segment lost 1 base, leaving 4 bases of the junction unmatched. Germline values: CDR1 SEHNR, CDR2 FQNEAQ (reference sequence). This CDR3 spans 17 amino acids. The CDR3 DNA is TGTGCCAGCAGCTTAGGGGCTAGCGGGAGGGCCCAAGAGACCCAGTACTTC. Its protein product is CASSLGASGRAQETQYF. The full variable domain, in which reference TRBV7-9 and TRBJ2-5 provide the parts outside the CDR3, is DTGVSQNPRHKITKRGQNVTFRCDPISEHNRLYWYRQTLGQGPEFLTYFQNEAQLEKSRLLSDRFSAERPKGSFSTLEIQRTEQGDSAMYLCASSLGASGRAQETQYFGPGTRLLVL.